This T cell receptor (beta chain) was found in a study of beta chain features in type 1 diabetes. Study-level results: Researchers report that Type 1 diabetes patients had moderately but significantly shorter TCRB CDR3s across all four CD4+ subsets.

Every participating donor gave one draw, a heparinised blood sample averaging approximately 120 mL. The purity of all sorted populations exceeded 98%. Isolated RNA was reverse transcribed in full, so expressed TCRB transcripts were sequenced. The protocol was immunoSEQ multiplex PCR, while the TCRdb copy is restricted to in-frame clones and leaves out a portion. The data contain under 300,000 clones, 25% to 30% of them singletons. A remark on this clone: As yet, its antigen is unknown.

The CDR3 extends over 15 amino acids. V lost 4 bases, J lost 7 bases, and 7 bases stayed unmatched. The germline gives CDR1 MNHEY, CDR2 SMNVEV (reference sequence). Sequencing used central memory CD4+ T cells from blood. The chain combines TRBV27 with TRBJ2-1; 10 nucleotides match TRBD2. The TCR was taken from a man between 25 and 39 years old in good health. The CDR3 bases are TGTGCCAGCAGTTATAGCGGGGGGTATACGAATGAGCAGTTCTTC. Amino acids: CASSYSGGYTNEQFF.